A selection of T cell receptor beta chains follows, all from one sample in a study of cytomegalovirus exposure and HLA in healthy donors. This table comes from immunoSEQ multiplex PCR, and its TCRdb copy is limited to in-frame clones, with some not included. The ten most abundant clones cover roughly 2% of a sample with 95,000 to 150,000 clones. The material sequenced was PBMCs. These receptors came from a man in his forties in good health and CMV-seronegative. CDR3s leave out the opening cysteine and the closing phenylalanine or tryptophan. A D gene is named only where the DNA matches it firmly.

>TRBV6-1|-
ASNAGKTNYGYT
>TRBV11-3|TRBD1
ASSLMGQGANEQF
>TRBV2|-
ASSRSSGYTGELF
>TRBV5-1|-
ASSPDGGTQY
>TRBV6-1|-
ASSEGGQGEAF
>TRBV11-3|TRBD1
ASSFWGQGPIFYGYT
>TRBV21-1|-
ASKTGRKTGNTIY
>TRBV19|TRBD1
ASSRDRVSYEQY
>TRBV6-1|-
ASRPQVGGDTQY
>TRBV28|TRBD2
ASSNGLAGGAGEQY
>TRBV19|TRBD2
ASSISSGRYEQY
>TRBV4-2|TRBD2
ASSVGLAGGQQAYEQY
>TRBV6-5|TRBD1
ASRQGLSYEQY
>TRBV28|-
ASSTRAYNEQF
>TRBV5-1|-
ASKGDPQETQY
>TRBV19|TRBD1
ASRTTGGNEQF
>TRBV5-1|-
ASSLLGTPGELF
>TRBV5-4|TRBD1
ASSPGQGAGNTIY
>TRBV7-9|TRBD1
ASTFGTGNEKLF
>TRBV4-1|-
ASSQFPGADYEQY
>TRBV7-8|TRBD2
ASSWPGLAGVSNTGELF
>TRBV28|TRBD2
ASVSIAGSSYEQY
>TRBV28|TRBD2
ASSWGTGLAGEETQY
>TRBV30|TRBD1
AWKRTGGPYGYT
>TRBV10-2|TRBD2
ASRPRGTSGSGEQF
>TRBV6-1|-
ASSEVSGGRTIY
>TRBV7-2|-
AWRGAAGDTQY
>TRBV5-1|TRBD2
ASSLAGGRAEQF
>TRBV10-2|-
ASSETEPQVDTQY
>TRBV7-3|TRBD1
ASSPGGRRNTEAF
>TRBV28|TRBD1
ASSKDRARVQPQH
>TRBV4-2|-
ASSHRGYEQY
>TRBV7-6|TRBD1
ASSPGTGDNQPQH
>TRBV28|TRBD1
ASRGQFQH
>TRBV6-5|TRBD1
ASSPPAGGLETQY
>TRBV13|TRBD1
ASSLRGRQNTEAF
>TRBV29-1|-
SVPNLGGTPDTQY
>TRBV19|TRBD2
ASSFAGGVYEQY
>TRBV6-1|TRBD2
ASTSGSSYEQY
>TRBV27|TRBD1
ASSDWDRAYEQY
>TRBV2|-
ASRGTQRSTDTQY
>TRBV11-2|-
ASSSQPGSTGGEKLF
>TRBV7-2|-
ASSLDGGTMGETQY
>TRBV29-1|TRBD1
SVRRQGAPQNEAF
>TRBV5-1|TRBD1
ASSLVSGGAYGYT
>TRBV5-1|TRBD1
ASSLEADRAYEQY
>TRBV5-1|-
ASSLVTGTYEQY
>TRBV19|-
ASSEDTGLYEQY
>TRBV6-5|-
ASRDTFNYGYT
>TRBV5-1|-
ASSWGDRGDTIY
>TRBV7-2|-
ASAWGGGGNTIY
>TRBV4-2|-
ASSQGVSGLYGYT
>TRBV18|-
ASSPHGGLNEQY
>TRBV7-8|TRBD2
ASSLASKAGAGNEQY
>TRBV5-4|-
ASSFRQGNTIY